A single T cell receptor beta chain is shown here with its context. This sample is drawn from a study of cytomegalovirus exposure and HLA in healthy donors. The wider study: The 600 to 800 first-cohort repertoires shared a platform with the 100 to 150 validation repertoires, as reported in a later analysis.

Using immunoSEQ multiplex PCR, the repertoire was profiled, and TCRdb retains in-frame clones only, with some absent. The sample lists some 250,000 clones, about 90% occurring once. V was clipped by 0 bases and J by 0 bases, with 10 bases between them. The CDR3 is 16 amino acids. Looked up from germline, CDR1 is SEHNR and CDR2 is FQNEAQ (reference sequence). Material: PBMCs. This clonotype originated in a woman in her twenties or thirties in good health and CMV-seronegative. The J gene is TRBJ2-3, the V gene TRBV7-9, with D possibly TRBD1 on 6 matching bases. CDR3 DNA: TGTGCCAGCAGCTTAGCGGGGGCGGAGAGCACAGATACGCAGTATTTT. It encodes CASSLAGAESTDTQYF.